A selection of T cell receptor beta chains follows, all from one sample in a study of breast tumors, draining lymph nodes, adjacent tissues. TCRdb fed the multiplex PCR reads into MiXCR, producing one record per CDR3 protein. The sample records 15,000 to 20,000 distinct CDR3 sequences, 55% to 75% being singletons. Sequenced sample: tumor-adjacent breast tissue. The receptors were gathered from a female donor with breast cancer. Some clones in this sample may be carry-over from other donors' samples. Both conserved end residues are trimmed from each CDR3.

j_call v_call cdr3_aa
TRBJ2-7 TRBV24-1 ATSGGSYERY
TRBJ2-7 TRBV15 ATSRDRTGGYEQY
TRBJ1-4 TRBV19 ASSVGTTGKLF
TRBJ1-4 TRBV20-1 SARASRMEKLF
TRBJ2-3 TRBV5-5 ASSVGGAGPTDTQY
TRBJ1-6 TRBV29-1 SVLTGAPDSPLH
TRBJ1-2 TRBV7-9 ASSWAGNYGYT
TRBJ2-7 TRBV20-1 SASRRDGVYEQY
TRBJ2-1 TRBV7-9 ASKIAGGGDEQF
TRBJ2-2 TRBV6-4 ASSEQSNTGELF
TRBJ2-3 TRBV4-2 ASSRGGGADTQY
TRBJ2-3 TRBV11-2 ASSLGRAGTDTQY
TRBJ2-5 TRBV7-2 ASSLAEGAGTQY
TRBJ1-2 TRBV2 ASSAEYGYT
TRBJ1-2 TRBV27 ASSVGGNHHYGYT
TRBJ2-5 TRBV20-1 SARMGLISETQY
TRBJ1-6 TRBV29-1 SVGDSVNSPLH
TRBJ2-7 TRBV7-3 ASSLTTSGGVYEQY
TRBJ2-6 TRBV5-1 ASSTGSGANVLT
TRBJ1-3 TRBV6-4 ASSGTDFQDGKQLCKNTIY
TRBJ2-4 TRBV11-2 ASSSGQGTPIQY
TRBJ1-5 TRBV30 AWSGGNNQPQH
TRBJ1-2 TRBV14 ASSQENLDGVSSGYT
TRBJ2-5 TRBV6-2/TRBV6-3 ASREGETQY
TRBJ2-7 TRBV14 ASSQGRAVAGKEQY
TRBJ1-3 TRBV2 ASSISVGNAIY
TRBJ2-2 TRBV9 ASSPRPGLDTGELF
TRBJ2-5 TRBV6-6 ASSPRGGQETQY
TRBJ2-1 TRBV10-3 AISEPLESGGQF
TRBJ2-2 TRBV29-1 SVDTGNTGELF
TRBJ2-7 TRBV7-9 ASSSVPSYEQY
TRBJ2-2 TRBV14 ASSQVGVTGELF
TRBJ2-1 TRBV25-1 ASSRTGGANNEQF
TRBJ1-5 TRBV2 ASRNNRDSNQPQH
TRBJ2-7 TRBV6-6 ASSYQRTSGAYEQY
TRBJ1-4 TRBV30 AWSEAVDKLF
TRBJ2-7 TRBV2 ASSEADLYEQY
TRBJ1-1 TRBV12-3/TRBV12-4 ASRDIRAEEAF
TRBJ1-6 TRBV2 ASSEDGGSPLH
TRBJ1-5 TRBV6-4 ASPIRGAGNQPQH
TRBJ1-6 TRBV6-2/TRBV6-3 ASSYSPSSPLH
TRBJ2-7 TRBV19 ASSISGDTTYEQY
TRBJ1-6 TRBV19 ASSAGTGGSGSPLH
TRBJ1-5 TRBV12-5 ASGDRGNQPQH
TRBJ1-2 TRBV9 ASSLQSYGYT
TRBJ2-7 TRBV4-3 ASSQARGLLDEQY
TRBJ2-5 TRBV6-5 ASSYSIGTSQETQY
TRBJ2-3 TRBV24-1 ATSDLTIDTQY
TRBJ2-1 TRBV29-1 SVGTRYNEQF
TRBJ1-6 TRBV2 ASRPQSSYNSPLH
TRBJ1-6 TRBV19 ASSVARGSGNPLY